The rows below give T cell receptor beta chains drawn from one sample of a study of blood T cell repertoires in COVID-19. TCRdb's table, derived via immunoSEQ multiplex PCR, lists solely in-frame clones and lacks some. Here the sample spans 250,000 to 350,000 clones, approximately 92% being singletons. Sequenced: PBMCs or T cells enriched from blood (not recorded which). The receptor source for this set is a woman in her thirties who had recovered from COVID-19. Both conserved end residues are part of each CDR3. D genes are given only for firm matches. Expanded clones are given a class, and other clones once, few, many or no size at all.

CDR3nt: TGTGCCAGTTCAATTGACAGGGGCCTCCGAGATTTT; CDR3aa: CASSIDRGLRDF; len: 12; j_gene: TRBJ1-5; v_gene: TRBV2; d_gene: TRBD1; abundance: once
CDR3nt: TGTGCCAGCAGTTTTGTCAGGGGGAACACTGAAGCTTTCTTT; CDR3aa: CASSFVRGNTEAFF; len: 14; j_gene: TRBJ1-1; v_gene: TRBV28; d_gene: .; abundance: .
CDR3nt: TGTGCCAGCAGTTTATTCTCCGGAGGCAATCAGCCCCAGCATTTT; CDR3aa: CASSLFSGGNQPQHF; len: 15; j_gene: TRBJ1-5; v_gene: TRBV27; d_gene: .; abundance: .
CDR3nt: TGTGCCAGCAGCTTGCAACTAGCGGGATCCCGGGAGCTGTTTTTT; CDR3aa: CASSLQLAGSRELFF; len: 15; j_gene: TRBJ2-2; v_gene: TRBV5-4; d_gene: TRBD2; abundance: few
CDR3nt: TGTGCCAGCAGCTTCACCGGGACAGGGATCTACGAGCAGTACTTC; CDR3aa: CASSFTGTGIYEQYF; len: 15; j_gene: TRBJ2-7; v_gene: TRBV5-4; d_gene: TRBD1; abundance: once
CDR3nt: TGTGCCAGCTCACCCGGGACTGTCTATCAGCCCCAGCATTTT; CDR3aa: CASSPGTVYQPQHF; len: 14; j_gene: TRBJ1-5; v_gene: TRBV18; d_gene: .; abundance: .
CDR3nt: TGTGCCAGCAGACAGTCCTACGAGCAGTACTTC; CDR3aa: CASRQSYEQYF; len: 11; j_gene: TRBJ2-7; v_gene: TRBV28; d_gene: .; abundance: .
CDR3nt: TGTGCCAGCAGCCTTAGGAGCTCCTATAATTCACCCCTCCACTTT; CDR3aa: CASSLRSSYNSPLHF; len: 15; j_gene: TRBJ1-6; v_gene: TRBV3-1/TRBV3-2; d_gene: .; abundance: .
CDR3nt: TGTGCCAGCAGTTTAACACCCGGGAGTGGGAATGAGCAGTTCTTC; CDR3aa: CASSLTPGSGNEQFF; len: 15; j_gene: TRBJ2-1; v_gene: TRBV28; d_gene: .; abundance: .
CDR3nt: TGTGCCAGCAGTTACGAGGGTAGAACAGCTGAGCAGTTCTTC; CDR3aa: CASSYEGRTAEQFF; len: 14; j_gene: TRBJ2-1; v_gene: TRBV6-5; d_gene: .; abundance: .
CDR3nt: TGTGCCAGCGGCCTCTCTGGAAACACCATATATTTT; CDR3aa: CASGLSGNTIYF; len: 12; j_gene: TRBJ1-3; v_gene: TRBV9; d_gene: .; abundance: once